The table lists the clone carrying this T cell receptor beta chain with many counts. iRepertoire HTBI primers and Arm-PCR of CDR3 regions built TCR beta libraries. Each CDR3 protein is one row after TCRdb ran MiXCR on the multiplex PCR reads. Of about 470,000 distinct CDR3 sequences detected, about 15% appear once; the ten largest clones hold approximately 15%. This sample was taken from a study of regulatory T cells in long-lasting Graves disease. CDR3 length equals 15 residues. V was clipped by 4 bases and J by 3 bases, with 12 bases between them. CDR1 and CDR2 from the germline V gene are SNHLY and FYNNEI. This sample's time point: newly diagnosed GD, antithyroid drugs for less than 3 months. The TCR library was prepared using RNA isolated from PBMCs. These data were also reused for a study on T cells in Graves' hyperthyroidism and ophthalmopathy. Per that paper: First-round RT-PCR of the TCR CDR3 relied on the HTBI primer set. The model foresaw ophthalmopathy a median 6.5 months prior to onset.

The sample consisted of peripheral blood mononuclear cells (PBMCs), taken at new diagnosis, from a patient treated with antithyroid drugs. The chain carries TRBV2 and TRBJ2-2, with a weak D call TRBD1 (6 bases). The origin of this receptor is a woman younger than 45 with Graves disease. CDR3 amino acids: CASSAQDRDTGELFF. The CDR3 region has the DNA TGTGCCAGCAGTGCTCAGGACAGAGACACCGGGGAGCTGTTTTTT.